The source of this T cell receptor (beta chain) is a study of blood T cells in healthy people across ages. Study-wide findings and caveats: Higher naive T cell percentage went strongly together with higher TCR beta diversity.

A sample-barcoded 5' primer and a J-beta primer mix were used in a second PCR of roughly 6 to 11 cycles. Each cDNA molecule, via a template-switch adaptor with 12 random nucleotides, was tagged. Each CDR3 protein is one row after TCRdb ran MiXCR on the 5' RACE reads. This table holds roughly 900,000 distinct CDR3 sequences, around 49% found once. A few counts support this clonotype. Its antigen is undetermined. Healthy Caucasian individuals from Russia aged 6 to 90 served as donors. There are 13 residues in the CDR3. The V gene lost 6 bases and the J gene lost 3 bases, with 10 bases spanning the gap. Input material: blood. This TCR was recovered from a man aged 25 to 40 in good health. This chain joins TRBV12-3 or TRBV12-4 and TRBJ2-3, with no clear D. The CDR3 is CASSRPGTDTQYF. CDR3 in DNA: TGTGCCAGCAGCAGACCCGGAACAGATACGCAGTATTTT.